The 17 T cell receptor beta chains below were found in one sample sequenced in a study of OX40 agonist ivuxolimab in advanced cancers. Profiled with immunoSEQ multiplex PCR; TCRdb holds only in-frame clones, not every one. This table holds under 50,000 clones, 75% to 90% found once. Specimen: CD4+ or CD8+ T cells sorted from blood, collected in a trial of the OX40 agonist ivuxolimab. These receptors were taken from an adult with an advanced solid tumor such as melanoma, head and neck, liver or kidney cancer.

This chain uses TRBV7-2 with TRBJ1-4; the match to TRBD1 covers 7 bases. Germline V gene data show CDR1 as SGHTA and CDR2 as FQGNSA. CDR3 size: 14 residues. Trimming removed 4 bases from V and 8 bases from J; junction bases left unmatched: 7. The DNA for the CDR3 is TGTGCCAGCAGCTCGGGACAGCCTGGAGAAAAACTGTTTTTT. Translated, it gives CASSSGQPGEKLFF. Variable domain in full (rest from reference TRBV7-2 and TRBJ1-4): GAGVSQSPSNKVTEKGKDVELRCDPISGHTALYWYRQSLGQGLEFLIYFQGNSAPDKSGLPSDRFSAERTGGSVSTLTIQRTQQEDSAVYLCASSSGQPGEKLFFGSGTQLSVL.

The chain has TRBV2 and TRBJ1-4, with 7 positions matching TRBD1. Losses at the gene ends were 8 bases for V and 15 bases for J; bases not matched to a gene: 15. Germline V gene sequence: CDR1 SNHLY, CDR2 FYNNEI. This CDR3 comprises 13 residues. The CDR3 region is CASQSTPGQSMFF. The CDR3 nucleotides read TGTGCCAGCCAATCGACCCCGGGACAGTCGATGTTTTTT.

The V gene is TRBV7-2, the J gene TRBJ2-3; D may match TRBD1 or TRBD2 (6 bases each). V dropped 1 base and J dropped 1 base, with 12 bases sitting between them. CDR3 length equals 16 residues. Germline CDR1 reads SGHTA; CDR2 reads FQGNSA. The CDR3 bases are TGTGCCAGCAGCTTAGAGGGGGGAGGACGCACAGATACGCAGTATTTT. This encodes CASSLEGGGRTDTQYF. Filled out from reference TRBV7-2 and TRBJ2-3, the complete variable domain reads GAGVSQSPSNKVTEKGKDVELRCDPISGHTALYWYRQSLGQGLEFLIYFQGNSAPDKSGLPSDRFSAERTGGSVSTLTIQRTQQEDSAVYLCASSLEGGGRTDTQYFGPGTRLTVL.

On this clone itself: Other DNA variants within this sample encode the same CDR3. V gene TRBV5-4 combines with J gene TRBJ2-3; the D gene is possibly TRBD2 (6 bases). V was clipped by 0 bases and J by 2 bases, with 13 bases between them. This CDR3 spans 16 amino acids. Per the germline V gene, CDR1 is SGHNT and CDR2 is YYREEE (reference sequence). CDR3 sequence reads: CASSLGGRGYTDTQYF. The CDR3 coding sequence is TGTGCCAGCAGCTTGGGTGGGCGGGGTTACACAGATACGCAGTATTTT.

The chain combines TRBV7-2 with TRBJ2-1; D gene ambiguous. Germline V gene sequence: CDR1 SGHTA, CDR2 FQGNSA. The CDR3 extends over 16 amino acids. Between the trimmed V and J ends, which lost 6 bases and 0 bases, there was a span of 15 bases. CDR3 region: CASSQRTSSSYNEQFF. The DNA of the CDR3 is TGTGCCAGCAGTCAACGGACCTCAAGCTCCTACAATGAGCAGTTCTTC.

The V and J genes are TRBV18 and TRBJ2-1; TRBD2 matches at 9 bases. The CDR3 contains 17 residues. With V trimmed by 4 bases and J by 10 bases, 17 bases remained unmatched. The germline V gene encodes CDR1 KGHSH and CDR2 LQKENI. The chain's CDR3 is CASSLSVGLAPTMEQFF. CDR3 bases: TGTGCCAGCTCACTGAGTGTAGGACTAGCGCCGACAATGGAGCAGTTCTTC.

Here the CDR3 DNA reads TGTGCCAGCAGCACCCGGGACGGAAGCTCCTACGAGCAGTACTTC. Residues: CASSTRDGSSYEQYF. The chain combines TRBV9 with TRBJ2-5; D tentatively reads TRBD1 or TRBD2 (5 bases each). With the DNA end fitting TRBJ2-7 better, the J assignment may be wrong. The CDR3 loop spans 15 amino acids. Germline values: CDR1 SGDLS, CDR2 YYNGEE.

V gene TRBV7-2 combines with J gene TRBJ2-4; D tentatively reads TRBD1 or TRBD2 (5 bases each). Trimming shortened V by 3 bases and J by 10 bases, and 16 bases separated the two germline ends. The CDR3 length is 14 residues. CDR1 and CDR2 from the germline V gene are SGHTA and FQGNSA. CDR3 protein: CASSFGAPRGIQYF. CDR3 nucleotides: TGTGCCAGCAGCTTTGGGGCCCCCCGCGGGATTCAGTACTTC.

This clone showed up just once. This rearrangement joins TRBV2 to TRBJ2-7; 13 positions agree with TRBD2. V shed 5 bases, J shed 5 bases, and the junction held 3 bases outside the gene matches. Germline V lookup: CDR1 SNHLY, CDR2 FYNNEI. The CDR3 is made up of 14 amino acids. CDR3 bases: TGTGCCAGCAGTCGGACTAGCGGGAGAGACGAGCAGTACTTC. Translation: CASSRTSGRDEQYF.

V and J are TRBV19 and TRBJ1-1; 7 bases are shared with TRBD1. The J segment lost 4 bases and the V segment lost 7 bases, leaving 12 bases of the junction unmatched. The CDR3 is 15 amino acids. Germline V gives CDR1 LNHDA, CDR2 SQIVND (reference sequence). The CDR3 sequence: CASILTGKSVTEAFF. The CDR3 nucleotides are TGTGCCAGTATCTTGACAGGGAAAAGTGTCACTGAAGCTTTCTTT. Supplemented by reference TRBV19 and TRBJ1-1, the full variable domain reads DGGITQSPKYLFRKEGQNVTLSCEQNLNHDAMYWYRQDPGQGLRLIYYSQIVNDFQKGDIAEGYSVSREKKESFPLTVTSAQKNPTAFYLCASILTGKSVTEAFFGQGTRLTVV.

This rearrangement joins TRBV9 to TRBJ2-2, with D perhaps TRBD1 (5 bases). The V gene lost 4 bases and the J gene lost 1 base, with 20 bases spanning the gap. Germline CDR1 reads SGDLS; CDR2 reads YYNGEE. The CDR3 is 18 amino acids. The CDR3 is CASSPLGGAVMNTGELFF. CDR3 DNA: TGTGCCAGCAGCCCCCTTGGTGGGGCGGTGATGAACACCGGGGAGCTGTTTTTT.

The gene calls are TRBV5-1 and TRBJ2-7; 11 nucleotides line up with TRBD2. The CDR3 runs 12 residues. V was clipped by 6 bases and J by 6 bases; unmatched bases: 2. Looked up from germline, CDR1 is SGHRS and CDR2 is YFSETQ. The CDR3 reads CASTGLAGEQYF. CDR3 DNA sequence: TGCGCCAGCACCGGACTAGCGGGCGAGCAGTACTTC.

This clone has just a few counts. CDR3: CASSRNGQWNTEAFF. The DNA for the CDR3 is TGTGCCAGTAGTAGAAACGGACAGTGGAACACTGAAGCTTTCTTT. V and J are TRBV19 and TRBJ1-1; D is possibly TRBD1 (6 bases). Germline CDR1 and CDR2: LNHDA and SQIVND (reference sequence). Between the trimmed V and J ends, which lost 4 bases and 1 base, there was a span of 13 bases. This CDR3 region has 15 residues. The whole variable domain, remainder taken from reference TRBV19 and TRBJ1-1, is DGGITQSPKYLFRKEGQNVTLSCEQNLNHDAMYWYRQDPGQGLRLIYYSQIVNDFQKGDIAEGYSVSREKKESFPLTVTSAQKNPTAFYLCASSRNGQWNTEAFFGQGTRLTVV.

This rearrangement joins TRBV25-1 to TRBJ2-2; D possibly corresponds to TRBD1 (6 bases). The germline V gene has CDR1 MGHDK and CDR2 SYGVNS. Trimming left V 8 bases short and J 5 bases short, with 15 bases between. The CDR3 runs 14 residues. The CDR3 DNA sequence: TGTGCCAGCGGCAGGGGTGCGGGTACCGGGGAGCTGTTTTTT. Its protein product is CASGRGAGTGELFF.

This chain links TRBV29-1 with TRBJ2-1; 7 nucleotides match TRBD2. The CDR3 sequence is 15 residues long. J lost 3 bases, V lost 4 bases, and 9 bases had no gene match. The V gene's germline CDR1 is SQVTM and CDR2 ANQGSEA. The CDR3 DNA sequence: TGCAGCGTTGTTGGGGGGGGAAATCGCTACAATGAGCAGTTCTTC. This sequence encodes CSVVGGGNRYNEQFF.

The rearrangement uses TRBV10-2 and TRBJ1-1, with TRBD1 matching over 7 bases. This CDR3 region has 13 residues. The V segment lost 6 bases and the J segment 4 bases; nucleotides outside the gene matches: 5. Germline CDR1 WSHSY, CDR2 SAAADI. The CDR3 loop reads CASRTTGPTEAFF. In DNA, the CDR3 is TGCGCCAGCAGAACGACAGGGCCCACTGAAGCTTTCTTT.

The V call is TRBV5-1, the J call TRBJ2-7; 8 nucleotides line up with TRBD2. Losses at the gene ends were 7 bases for V and 7 bases for J; bases not matched to a gene: 7. The CDR3 contains 12 residues. Germline assignment: CDR1 SGHRS and CDR2 YFSETQ. In DNA form, the CDR3 reads TGCGCCAGCCGGTTGTTAGCGGGGGAGCAGTACTTC. Amino acid sequence: CASRLLAGEQYF.